This TCR beta chain was sequenced during a study of vaccination and CD4 T cells after COVID-19. Across the whole study: Recovered-phase convalescent patients showed SARS-CoV-2 positivity by nasal swab PCR; 8 or 9 were mild, one severe.

As concerns this clonotype: Its specificity is unknown.

Notes on the study in general: Researchers report that 304 of 307 vaccine-specific clones in convalescent patients proved spike mono-reactive.

CDR3 length: 17 amino acids. V was shortened by 1 base and J by 1 base, with 16 bases between the two germline ends. The V gene's germline CDR1 is MGHRA and CDR2 YSYEKL. The treatment denotes: roughly 10-day PBMC culture with coronavirus spike peptide pools or control peptides (ViraFEST assay). CD4+ T cells that had been cultured provided DNA sequenced with the Oncomine TCR Beta short-read assay. The template was genomic DNA from cultured CD4+ T cells. TCRdb re-called the PCR reads through MiXCR, storing one row per CDR3 protein. This sample has approximately 18,000 distinct CDR3 sequences; roughly 54% occur once, and the top ten carry approximately 9%.

V is TRBV4-1 and J is TRBJ1-1; a possible D gene is TRBD1 (6 bases). This clonotype originated in a human donor who had recovered from COVID-19. The sequenced sample was CD4+ T cells from blood, cultured in vitro. CDR3 amino acids: CASSQGGGRRRNTEAFF. The DNA for the CDR3 is TGCGCCAGCAGCCAAGGGGGGGGCCGAAGGAGGAACACTGAAGCTTTCTTT.